The count of the clone carrying this T cell receptor (beta chain) is one. The record originates from a study of blood T cell repertoires in COVID-19. Study overall: COVID-19 samples, acute and convalescent, were from the United States, Italy and Spain. In each case, the material was cDNA or gDNA derived from T cells, B-cell-depleted T cells, or PBMCs.

Participants reported their clinical history, and cohort assignment relied on those reports. Participants in the exposed group had met a COVID-19 case in the 2 weeks before joining the study. The method was immunoSEQ multiplex PCR; TCRdb's version includes in-frame clones alone and lacks a portion of them. This sample has 250,000 to 300,000 clones, with around 80% found just once. The germline V gene encodes CDR1 SQVTM and CDR2 ANQGSEA. V gave up 8 bases and J gave up 1 base, with 9 bases separating them. There are 13 residues in the CDR3. The receptor comes from a man aged 35-49 years who had been exposed to COVID-19. Sequenced sample: PBMCs or T cells enriched from blood (not recorded which). This sequence joins TRBV29-1 and TRBJ2-6; D may be TRBD1 (5 bases). DNA of the CDR3: TGCAGCTGCAGGGTATCTGGGGCCAACGTCCTGACTTTC. This sequence encodes CSCRVSGANVLTF.